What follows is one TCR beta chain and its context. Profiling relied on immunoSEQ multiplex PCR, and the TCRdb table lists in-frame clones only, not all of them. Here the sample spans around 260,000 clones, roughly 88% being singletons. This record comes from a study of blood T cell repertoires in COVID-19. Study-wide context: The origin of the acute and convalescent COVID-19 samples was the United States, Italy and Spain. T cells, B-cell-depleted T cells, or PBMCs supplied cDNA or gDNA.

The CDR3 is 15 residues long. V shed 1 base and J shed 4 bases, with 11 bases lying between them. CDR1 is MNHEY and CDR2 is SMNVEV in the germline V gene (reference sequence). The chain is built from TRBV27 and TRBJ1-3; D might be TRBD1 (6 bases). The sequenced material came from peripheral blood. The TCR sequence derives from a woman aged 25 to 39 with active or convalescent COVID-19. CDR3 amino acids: CASSLWGGVGNTIYF. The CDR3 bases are TGTGCCAGCAGTTTATGGGGGGGCGTCGGAAACACCATATATTTT.